The 30 T cell receptor beta chains below come from one sample, sequenced in a study of technical replicates of blood from several donors (dated by TCRdb to the late 2010s). Libraries were prepared through the immunoSEQ multiplex PCR assay. Entries here come from immuneACCESS through TCRdb and include only in-frame sequences with V and J called. Some clones fail to appear in such tables; in the studies checked, an unresolved V gene covers under half of the shortfall, and the cause of the remainder is unknown. This sample comprises 75,000 to 90,000 clones, 85% to 95% of them detected only once. The biggest ten clones account for 0.34% of the sample. Input material: T cells isolated from PBMCs. The receptors originated from a human donor in good health.

This sequence joins TRBV27 and TRBJ1-1; 11 bases line up with TRBD1. This CDR3 comprises 16 residues. The germline V gene has CDR1 MNHEY and CDR2 SMNVEV (reference sequence). Trimming cost V 5 bases and J 5 bases; bases outside gene matches: 10. CDR3 bases: TGTGCCAGCAGTGTACTATCCGGGACAGGGGGGACTGAAGCTTTCTTT. Translation: CASSVLSGTGGTEAFF.

The chain couples TRBV19 to TRBJ2-2; 8 bases fit TRBD2. After removal of 6 bases from V and 1 base from J, the junction contained 10 bases not matched to a gene. The CDR3 length is 17 residues. In germline, CDR1 is LNHDA, CDR2 SQIVND (reference sequence). The CDR3 region has the DNA TGTGCCAGTAGCAGATCTTCGGGAGGGCGGAACACCGGGGAGCTGTTTTTT. Translation: CASSRSSGGRNTGELFF.

This clone was detected only once. The J gene is TRBJ1-1, the V gene TRBV13, with 8 bases fitting TRBD1. Germline CDR1 PRHDT, CDR2 FYEKMQ (reference sequence). Trimming took 4 bases from V and 7 from J; bases not matched to a gene: 11. This CDR3 has 15 amino acids. Here the CDR3 reads CASSSDGQGKREAFF. In nucleotides, the CDR3 is TGTGCCAGCAGCTCCGATGGACAGGGAAAGCGTGAAGCTTTCTTT.

The chain carries TRBV4-2 and TRBJ2-7; 7 nucleotides agree with TRBD2. Trimming at V came to 3 bases and at J to 4 bases, leaving 15 bases not matched to a gene. CDR3 length: 17 amino acids. Per the germline V gene, CDR1 is LGHNA and CDR2 is YNFKEQ. The DNA for the CDR3 is TGTGCCAGCAGCCAGAGGGCTGGGGGACTATCTGATTACGAGCAGTACTTC. It yields the protein CASSQRAGGLSDYEQYF.

The chain has TRBV14 and TRBJ1-2, with TRBD1 as a possible D gene (6 bases). Germline CDR1 reads SGHDN; CDR2 reads FVKESK. The CDR3 spans 12 residues. The ends were cut back, 4 bases at V and 7 bases at J, with 10 bases in the middle. The CDR3 nucleotides are TGTGCCAGCAGCCGGTACAGGGTTGGCTACACCTTC. This translates into CASSRYRVGYTF.

V and J are TRBV10-3 and TRBJ2-2, with D perhaps matching TRBD2 (5 bases). V lost 8 bases and J 2 bases, leaving 9 bases between the germline ends. This CDR3 has 13 amino acids. CDR1 is ENHRY, CDR2 SYGVKD, per germline. CDR3: CAIEEGNTGELFF. The CDR3 region has the DNA TGTGCCATCGAAGAGGGAAACACCGGGGAGCTGTTTTTT.

This clone turned up a few times. The CDR3 spells CASSDTNTEAFF. The CDR3 bases are TGTGCCAGCAGCGACACGAACACTGAAGCTTTCTTT. The chain combines TRBV9 with TRBJ1-1, with unresolved D. Germline lookup yields CDR1 SGDLS and CDR2 YYNGEE. V gave up 3 bases and J gave up 1 base, with 4 bases separating them. The CDR3 spans 12 residues.

To note about this clone: The sample carries other DNA sequences with the same CDR3. The CDR3 reads CASSPSGSSYNEQFF. CDR3 DNA: TGTGCCAGCAGCCCTAGCGGCAGCTCCTACAATGAGCAGTTCTTC. The rearrangement uses TRBV5-4 and TRBJ2-1; 7 bases are shared with TRBD2. Per the germline V gene, CDR1 is SGHNT and CDR2 is YYREEE (reference sequence). V was clipped by 4 bases and J by 0 bases; unmatched bases: 4. This CDR3 is 15 amino acids long.

CDR3 in DNA: TGTGCCATCAGTTTTGAGGGGGCAACCTACAATGAGCAGTTCTTC. Translated, it gives CAISFEGATYNEQFF. V gene TRBV10-3 combines with J gene TRBJ2-1; the match to TRBD1 covers 7 bases. Germline lookup yields CDR1 ENHRY and CDR2 SYGVKD. The junction had 6 bases not matched to a gene; V was cut back by 5 bases and J by 2 bases. The length of the CDR3 is 15 residues.

This chain joins TRBV10-1 and TRBJ2-7; maybe TRBD1 (6 bases). The germline V and J ends were trimmed by 10 bases and 0 bases, with 13 bases remaining between them. This CDR3 has 13 amino acids. Germline assignment: CDR1 WNHNN and CDR2 SYGVQD (reference sequence). For the CDR3, the DNA is TGCGCCACTCGAGGACAGAGCTCCTACGAGCAGTACTTC. Protein sequence: CATRGQSSYEQYF.

J is TRBJ2-7 and V is TRBV28; 10 bases are a match to TRBD2. In germline, CDR1 is MDHEN, CDR2 SYDVKM. Trimming cost V 2 bases and J 7 bases; bases outside gene matches: 8. The CDR3 loop spans 15 amino acids. The CDR3 region has the DNA TGTGCCAGCAGTTTAGGGCTAGCGGGAGTAAGTGAGCAGTACTTC. Translating gives CASSLGLAGVSEQYF. The complete variable domain, with remaining parts taken from reference TRBV28 and TRBJ2-7, reads DVKVTQSSRYLVKRTGEKVFLECVQDMDHENMFWYRQDPGLGLRLIYFSYDVKMKEKGDIPEGYSVSREKKERFSLILESASTNQTSMYLCASSLGLAGVSEQYFGPGTRLTVT.

The chain is built from TRBV7-2 and TRBJ1-4; 11 nucleotides match TRBD1. Germline V gives CDR1 SGHTA, CDR2 FQGNSA. This CDR3 comprises 14 residues. Trimming cost V 3 bases and J 7 bases; bases outside gene matches: 1. Written as DNA, the CDR3 is TGTGCCAGCAGCTTCGGGACAGGGGGTGAAAAACTGTTTTTT. It codes for CASSFGTGGEKLFF.

Concerning this clone: The junction departs from germline at one end; a sequencing error may be responsible. The V and J genes are TRBV27 and TRBJ2-3; D might be TRBD2 (6 bases). Germline V lookup: CDR1 MNHEY, CDR2 SMNVEV (reference sequence). The CDR3 totals 16 residues. The CDR3 DNA reads as TGTGCCAGCAGTCTATCCCTAGCGATTAGCACAGATACGCAGTATTTT. Translating it yields CASSLSLAISTDTQYF.

The chain recombines TRBV6-5 with TRBJ1-2; TRBD1 might be the D (6 bases). The CDR3 is 13 amino acids. The ends were cut back, 6 bases at V and 6 bases at J, with 14 bases in the middle. Per the germline V gene, CDR1 is MNHEY and CDR2 is SVGAGI. The CDR3, as DNA: TGTGCCAGCAGCCACAGGGAAGGCGATGGCTACACCTTC. It specifies CASSHREGDGYTF.

The chain employs TRBV5-6 and TRBJ2-2; D gene ambiguous. CDR1 and CDR2 (germline): SGHDT, YYEEEE. V was clipped by 4 bases and J by 5 bases, with 18 bases between them. The CDR3 is made up of 16 amino acids. CDR3 coding DNA: TGTGCCAGCAGCGGATGGGCATTTTTTACTACCGGGGAGCTGTTTTTT. This sequence encodes CASSGWAFFTTGELFF.

This clone was seen only once. The chain links TRBV6-5 to TRBJ2-3, with D perhaps matching TRBD2 (5 bases). V was cut by 6 bases and J by 1 base, with 14 bases left in between. CDR3 size: 15 residues. CDR1 and CDR2 (germline): MNHEY, SVGAGI. In DNA form, the CDR3 reads TGTGCCAGCAGCGCCGGACTTATAGGCACAGATACGCAGTATTTT. Residues: CASSAGLIGTDTQYF.

The rearrangement joins TRBV7-9 to TRBJ2-7, with D possibly TRBD1 on 5 matching bases. Germline V lookup: CDR1 SEHNR, CDR2 FQNEAQ (reference sequence). Trimming stripped 1 base from V and 3 bases from J, with 7 bases between. CDR3 size: 13 residues. The CDR3 coding sequence is TGTGCCAGCAGCTTAGGACAGCTCTACGAGCAGTACTTC. It translates to CASSLGQLYEQYF.

CDR3 in DNA: TGTGCCATCAGTGACAGCTCTGGGGCCAACGTCCTGACTTTC. Amino acid sequence: CAISDSSGANVLTF. The chain uses TRBV10-3 and TRBJ2-6; D unresolved. The length of the CDR3 is 14 residues. Germline CDR1 reads ENHRY; CDR2 reads SYGVKD. V was shortened by 3 bases and J by 0 bases, with 3 bases between the two germline ends.

This clone is a singleton in its sample. The chain is built from TRBV7-2 and TRBJ2-3, with D possibly matching TRBD1 (5 bases). Germline values: CDR1 SGHTA, CDR2 FQGNSA. This CDR3 has 14 amino acids. Trimming cost V 4 bases and J 0 bases, with 8 bases left between them. CDR3 loop: CASSSTASTDTQYF. In DNA, the CDR3 is TGTGCCAGCAGCTCGACAGCTAGCACAGATACGCAGTATTTT.

The V call is TRBV19, the J call TRBJ1-5; 7 nucleotides align to TRBD1. The trim removed 4 bases at V and 2 bases at J, leaving 2 bases unmatched. This CDR3 region has 14 residues. Germline assignment: CDR1 LNHDA and CDR2 SQIVND (reference sequence). Here the CDR3 reads CASSNQGGNQPQHF. The CDR3, as DNA: TGTGCCAGTAGTAATCAGGGGGGCAATCAGCCCCAGCATTTT. The complete variable domain, with remaining parts taken from reference TRBV19 and TRBJ1-5, reads DGGITQSPKYLFRKEGQNVTLSCEQNLNHDAMYWYRQDPGQGLRLIYYSQIVNDFQKGDIAEGYSVSREKKESFPLTVTSAQKNPTAFYLCASSNQGGNQPQHFGDGTRLSIL.

This clone has only one observation. The chain has TRBV5-6 and TRBJ2-1, with 9 bases identical to TRBD2. Germline CDR1 reads SGHDT; CDR2 reads YYEEEE. V lost 1 base, J lost 8 bases, and 7 bases stayed unmatched. This CDR3 region has 15 residues. DNA of the CDR3: TGTGCCAGCAGCTTGTCCGGACTAGCGCTCCATGAGCAGTTCTTC. It yields the protein CASSLSGLALHEQFF.

This chain connects TRBV27 to TRBJ1-1; D is undetermined. Trimming took off 3 bases at V and 0 bases at J, with 8 bases between the two ends. The CDR3 extends over 14 amino acids. The germline V gene has CDR1 MNHEY and CDR2 SMNVEV (reference sequence). The CDR3 DNA sequence: TGTGCCAGCAGTTTTTTCGGGTTGAACACTGAAGCTTTCTTT. Residues: CASSFFGLNTEAFF.

The chain has TRBV7-8 and TRBJ1-3; D perhaps matches TRBD1 (5 bases). From germline, CDR1 is SGHVS and CDR2 FQNEAQ. This CDR3 has 16 residues. Trimming stripped 5 bases from V and 0 bases from J, with 14 bases between. The CDR3: CASSGRGTGSGNTIYF. As DNA, the CDR3 is TGTGCCAGCAGCGGAAGGGGAACAGGCTCTGGAAACACCATATATTTT. The full variable domain, completed using reference TRBV7-8 and TRBJ1-3, is GAGVSQSPRYKVAKRGQDVALRCDPISGHVSLFWYQQALGQGPEFLTYFQNEAQLDKSGLPSDRFFAERPEGSVSTLKIQRTQQEDSAVYLCASSGRGTGSGNTIYFGEGSWLTVV.

The gene calls are TRBV30 and TRBJ2-1; 11 bases align to TRBD2. The CDR3 spans 15 residues. V was clipped by 2 bases and J by 4 bases; unmatched bases: 4. Germline CDR1 and CDR2: GTSNPN and SVGIG (reference sequence). CDR3 coding DNA: TGTGCCTGGAGTATAGCGGGAGGGTTTTACAATGAGCAGTTCTTC. It is translated as CAWSIAGGFYNEQFF.

V and J are TRBV6-5 and TRBJ2-1, with TRBD2 matching over 9 bases. V gave up 2 bases and J gave up 6 bases; unmatched junction bases: 5. Germline CDR1 MNHEY, CDR2 SVGAGI. The length of the CDR3 is 15 residues. This CDR3 reads CASSYGTSWGNEQFF. The CDR3 region has the DNA TGTGCCAGCAGTTACGGGACTAGCTGGGGCAATGAGCAGTTCTTC.

This chain joins TRBV19 and TRBJ1-5, with D unresolved. The CDR3 sequence is 12 residues long. V lost 4 bases and J lost 2, with 3 bases in between. The V gene's germline CDR1 is LNHDA and CDR2 SQIVND (reference sequence). Here the CDR3 reads CASSRGNQPQHF. CDR3 nucleotides: TGTGCCAGTAGTAGAGGCAATCAGCCCCAGCATTTT.

This chain joins TRBV10-3 and TRBJ1-2; D unclear. The V end lost 8 bases, the J end lost 4 bases, and 11 bases lay between the germline ends. Germline assignment: CDR1 ENHRY and CDR2 SYGVKD. This CDR3 is built from 12 residues. In DNA, the CDR3 is TGTGCCATCCTTGAGGGAGGCTATGGCTACACCTTC. It specifies CAILEGGYGYTF.

The chain has TRBV30 and TRBJ2-1; D gene uncertain. Trimming removed 1 base from V and 0 bases from J, with 10 bases in between. Germline assignment: CDR1 GTSNPN and CDR2 SVGIG (reference sequence). The CDR3 is 15 residues long. CDR3 sequence: CAWSGTELSYNEQFF. The CDR3, as DNA: TGTGCCTGGAGTGGAACAGAGCTCTCCTACAATGAGCAGTTCTTC.

CDR3 in DNA: TGCAGCGTTGGCTATCGACTAGCGGGCGCATCGGGCGAGCAGTACTTC. Translating gives CSVGYRLAGASGEQYF. V usage is TRBV29-1 and J usage is TRBJ2-7, with 10 nucleotides matching TRBD2. The CDR3 length is 16 residues. J was trimmed by 6 bases and V by 4 bases; bases with no gene match: 15. Germline assignment: CDR1 SQVTM and CDR2 ANQGSEA.

J is TRBJ1-2 and V is TRBV6-5, with D possibly matching TRBD1 (6 bases). This CDR3 is 14 amino acids long. Germline V lookup: CDR1 MNHEY, CDR2 SVGAGI. V was trimmed by 5 bases and J by 7 bases, leaving 17 bases between them. The DNA for the CDR3 is TGTGCCAGCAGTGTACAGGGATTAGGCCCTGGCTACACCTTC. It codes for CASSVQGLGPGYTF.